These T cell receptor beta chains were read from a single sample in a study of blood T cell repertoires in COVID-19. Measured with immunoSEQ multiplex PCR; TCRdb has only the in-frame clones, and not every one. The sample carries more than 150,000 clones, approximately 84% recorded once. Sequenced sample: peripheral blood. Source of these receptors: a human donor in a cohort sampled during active COVID-19. CDR3s include the opening cysteine and the closing phenylalanine or tryptophan. A D gene is named only where the DNA matches it firmly. Expanded clones get a size class; other rows say once, few or many, or leave the size out.

J gene | D gene | clone size | V gene | CDR3 length | CDR3 protein | CDR3 DNA
TRBJ1-2 | TRBD1 | once | TRBV5-6 | 14 | CASSGGTGGYGYTF | TGTGCCAGCAGCGGCGGGACAGGGGGCTATGGCTACACCTTC
TRBJ2-1 | - | - | TRBV12-5 | 15 | CASGLGGTYYNEQFF | TGTGCTAGTGGTTTGGGGGGGACTTACTACAATGAGCAGTTCTTC
TRBJ1-3 | TRBD1 | few | TRBV3-1/TRBV3-2 | 15 | CASSQDIQGANTIYF | TGTGCCAGCAGCCAAGATATTCAGGGGGCAAACACCATATATTTT
TRBJ2-3 | - | - | TRBV7-9 | 14 | CASREGGRGDTQYF | TGTGCCAGCAGGGAGGGGGGGCGCGGAGATACGCAGTATTTT
TRBJ2-3 | TRBD2 | - | TRBV4-1 | 17 | CASSQDGLAGEADTQYF | TGCGCCAGCAGCCAAGATGGGCTAGCGGGGGAGGCAGATACGCAGTATTTT
TRBJ1-2 | - | - | TRBV10-3 | 13 | CAITPGQNYGYTF | TGTGCCATCACTCCCGGACAGAACTATGGCTACACCTTC
TRBJ2-5 | TRBD2 | - | TRBV3-1/TRBV3-2 | 15 | CASSRTSGGQGTQYF | TGTGCCAGCAGCAGGACTAGCGGGGGCCAGGGGACCCAGTACTTC
TRBJ1-5 | - | - | TRBV25-1 | 14 | CASSEGGNGQPQHF | TGTGCCAGCAGTGAAGGGGGGAACGGTCAGCCCCAGCATTTT
TRBJ2-7 | - | - | TRBV6-6 | 12 | CASSYSNYEQYF | TGTGCCAGCAGTTACTCTAATTACGAGCAGTACTTC
TRBJ2-1 | TRBD2 | - | TRBV3-1/TRBV3-2 | 16 | CASSLSGGPSYNEQFF | TGTGCCAGCAGCCTTAGCGGGGGTCCGTCCTACAATGAGCAGTTCTTC
TRBJ1-4 | TRBD1 | - | TRBV6-5 | 13 | CASSLGQAAKLFF | TGTGCCAGCAGCTTAGGACAGGCGGCAAAACTGTTTTTT
TRBJ1-6 | - | - | TRBV5-1 | 15 | CASSLEQGPWSPLHF | TGCGCCAGCAGCTTGGAACAGGGCCCTTGGTCACCCCTCCACTTT
TRBJ2-1 | TRBD2 | - | TRBV4-1 | 17 | CASSHLTRGGQGNEQFF | TGCGCCAGCAGCCATCTCACCCGGGGGGGCCAAGGGAATGAGCAGTTCTTC
TRBJ2-1 | - | - | TRBV5-8 | 18 | CASSLARRAAFSYNEQFF | TGTGCCAGCAGCTTGGCCCGCAGGGCCGCTTTCTCCTACAATGAGCAGTTCTTC
TRBJ2-7 | TRBD1 | - | TRBV7-3 | 14 | CASSLRQGVGEQYF | TGTGCCAGCAGCTTAAGGCAGGGGGTTGGCGAGCAGTACTTC
TRBJ1-1 | - | - | TRBV5-6 | 16 | CASSLLGGAYDTEAFF | TGTGCCAGCAGCTTGCTGGGGGGAGCTTACGACACTGAAGCTTTCTTT
TRBJ2-7 | - | - | TRBV4-1 | 14 | CASSQVGDSYEQYF | TGCGCCAGCAGCCAAGTCGGGGACTCCTACGAGCAGTACTTC
TRBJ2-7 | - | - | TRBV5-1 | 14 | CASSLSEGAYEQYF | TGCGCCAGCAGCTTGTCAGAGGGCGCCTACGAGCAGTACTTC
TRBJ1-5 | TRBD1 | - | TRBV5-1 | 15 | CASSFGTGINQPQHF | TGCGCCAGCAGCTTTGGGACAGGGATCAACCAGCCCCAGCATTTT
TRBJ2-3 | TRBD2 | - | TRBV7-2 | 15 | CASSLDGGGTDTQYF | TGTGCCAGCAGCTTAGACGGGGGGGGAACAGATACGCAGTATTTT
TRBJ2-3 | TRBD2 | - | TRBV7-8 | 16 | CASSQSGGLGTDTQYF | TGTGCCAGCAGTCAAAGTGGGGGACTAGGGACAGATACGCAGTATTTT
TRBJ2-5 | TRBD2 | - | TRBV15 | 15 | CATSSGGAGLGTQYF | TGTGCCACCAGCAGCGGGGGGGCCGGTCTGGGGACCCAGTACTTC
TRBJ2-5 | TRBD1 | - | TRBV4-1 | 15 | CASSQEGQGGETQYF | TGCGCCAGCAGCCAAGAGGGACAGGGCGGGGAGACCCAGTACTTC
TRBJ2-3 | - | - | TRBV7-3 | 19 | CASSSRNPRGITSTDTQYF | TGTGCCAGCAGCTCTCGAAATCCCCGGGGGATAACTAGCACAGATACGCAGTATTTT
TRBJ2-1 | TRBD2 | - | TRBV3-1/TRBV3-2 | 15 | CASSQLAGAYNEQFF | TGTGCCAGCAGCCAACTAGCGGGGGCCTACAATGAGCAGTTCTTC
TRBJ1-6 | - | - | TRBV7-3 | 15 | CASSLMGEGNSPLHF | TGTGCCAGCAGCTTAATGGGGGAGGGTAATTCACCCCTCCACTTT
TRBJ2-3 | TRBD2 | - | TRBV9 | 20 | CASSEARGGITGGAPDTQYF | TGTGCCAGCAGCGAGGCCCGAGGAGGGATAACGGGGGGGGCCCCAGATACGCAGTATTTT
TRBJ2-1 | TRBD2 | - | TRBV7-3 | 14 | CASSLGLADNEQFF | TGTGCCAGCAGCTTAGGGCTAGCGGACAATGAGCAGTTCTTC
TRBJ2-1 | TRBD2 | - | TRBV5-1 | 15 | CATRQSGGGDHEQFF | TGCGCCACTCGGCAGAGTGGCGGGGGGGACCATGAGCAGTTCTTC
TRBJ1-2 | - | - | TRBV3-1/TRBV3-2 | 15 | CASSQAPTANYGYTF | TGTGCCAGCAGCCAAGCCCCAACGGCTAACTATGGCTACACCTTC
TRBJ1-2 | - | - | TRBV3-1/TRBV3-2 | 15 | CASSQDLWDTVGYTF | TGTGCCAGCAGCCAAGATCTCTGGGACACCGTGGGCTACACCTTC
TRBJ2-3 | TRBD1 | - | TRBV7-3 | 14 | CASSIGQGTDTQYF | TGTGCCAGCAGCATCGGACAGGGAACAGATACGCAGTATTTT
TRBJ1-1 | TRBD1 | few | TRBV5-1 | 16 | CASSPHPDRGLTEAFF | TGCGCCAGCAGCCCTCACCCGGACAGGGGGCTCACTGAAGCTTTCTTT
TRBJ1-1 | TRBD1 | - | TRBV6-1 | 15 | CASSEDRGMNTEAFF | TGTGCCAGCAGTGAGGACAGGGGCATGAACACTGAAGCTTTCTTT
TRBJ1-6 | TRBD1 | once | TRBV11-2 | 15 | CASSPGQGPYSPLHF | TGTGCCAGCAGCCCCGGACAGGGACCGTATTCACCCCTCCACTTT
TRBJ1-2 | - | - | TRBV5-1 | 12 | CASSTVGYGYTF | TGCGCCAGCAGCACGGTTGGCTATGGCTACACCTTC
TRBJ2-7 | - | - | TRBV3-1/TRBV3-2 | 11 | CASSLYYEQYF | TGTGCCAGCAGCCTGTACTACGAGCAGTACTTC
TRBJ1-5 | TRBD1 | many | TRBV15 | 16 | CATSGTKTGHNQPQHF | TGTGCCACCAGCGGGACGAAGACAGGGCACAATCAGCCCCAGCATTTT
TRBJ2-1 | TRBD1 | - | TRBV18 | 15 | CASSGTGIPYNEQFF | TGTGCCAGCTCAGGGACAGGGATACCCTACAATGAGCAGTTCTTC
TRBJ2-7 | TRBD1 | - | TRBV19 | 15 | CASSIGAGGSYEQYF | TGTGCCAGTAGTATAGGGGCAGGGGGCTCCTACGAGCAGTACTTC
TRBJ2-7 | - | - | TRBV7-2 | 14 | CATMGGDTYYEQYF | TGTGCCACCATGGGGGGTGACACGTACTACGAGCAGTACTTC
TRBJ2-7 | TRBD1 | - | TRBV4-1 | 16 | CASSQDHRDSYYEQYF | TGCGCCAGCAGCCAAGATCACCGGGACAGTTACTACGAGCAGTACTTC
TRBJ1-5 | TRBD1 | - | TRBV19 | 15 | CASSPRRDRHQPQHF | TGTGCCAGTAGTCCCCGCCGGGACAGACATCAGCCCCAGCATTTT
TRBJ1-5 | TRBD1 | few | TRBV19 | 14 | CASSWRTGNQPQHF | TGTGCCAGTAGTTGGAGGACAGGGAATCAGCCCCAGCATTTT
TRBJ2-5 | TRBD2 | - | TRBV7-3 | 16 | CASSLTASGGAETQYF | TGTGCCAGCAGCTTAACAGCTAGCGGGGGGGCAGAGACCCAGTACTTC
TRBJ1-2 | - | - | TRBV12-3/TRBV12-4 | 13 | CASSLGAIYGYTF | TGTGCCAGCAGTTTAGGGGCCATCTATGGCTACACCTTC
TRBJ2-5 | TRBD1 | - | TRBV7-8 | 15 | CASSLAGQGQETQYF | TGTGCCAGCAGCTTAGCCGGACAGGGTCAAGAGACCCAGTACTTC